Below, 29 T cell receptor beta chains from the same sample are listed, as sequenced in a study of T cells in Graves' hyperthyroidism and ophthalmopathy. What was amplified from RNA transcripts were TCR beta CDR3 regions. A first-round RT-PCR of the TCR CDR3 used the HTBI primer set. TCRdb re-called the multiplex PCR reads through MiXCR, storing one row per CDR3 protein. The sample has 350,000 to 450,000 distinct CDR3 sequences, about a sixth seen once. Sample: blood. The receptors shown here come from a woman in her 30s with Graves' hyperthyroidism that later progressed to Graves' ophthalmopathy.

In this sample, this clonotype turned up many times. The V and J genes are TRBV4-1 and TRBJ2-5, with D unclear. The CDR3 has 13 residues. CDR1 and CDR2 (germline): MGHRA, YSYEKL. The V and J ends lost 2 bases and 5 bases respectively, with 9 bases between them. DNA of the CDR3: TGCGCCAGCAGCCAATCCACCCCGGAGACCCAGTACTTC. Translated, it gives CASSQSTPETQYF.

The genes are TRBV6-1 and TRBJ2-1; TRBD1 is a possible D gene (6 bases). Germline V gene sequence: CDR1 MNHNS, CDR2 SASEGT. CDR3 length equals 17 residues. V gave up 2 bases and J gave up 4 bases, with 18 bases separating them. CDR3 in amino acids: CASSENPLEGVYNEQFF. The CDR3, as DNA: TGTGCCAGCAGTGAAAACCCTCTCGAGGGGGTGTACAATGAGCAGTTCTTC.

The rearrangement links TRBV20-1 to TRBJ2-2; the D gene is possibly TRBD2 (7 bases). Trimming cost V 6 bases and J 4 bases, with 15 bases left between them. Germline CDR1 is DFQATT and CDR2 is SNEGSKA (reference sequence). The CDR3 sequence is 14 residues long. CDR3 region: CSARTRGTTGELFF. The CDR3, as DNA: TGCAGTGCAAGGACTAGGGGGACCACCGGGGAGCTGTTTTTT.

A few counts support this clonotype. The V gene is TRBV30, the J gene TRBJ1-6; the D is unclear. Germline V lookup: CDR1 GTSNPN, CDR2 SVGIG (reference sequence). V lost 1 base to trimming and J lost 4 bases, with 8 bases between them. CDR3 length: 14 amino acids. CDR3 residues: CAWSAESYNSPLHF. DNA for the CDR3: TGTGCCTGGAGTGCAGAGAGTTATAATTCACCCCTCCACTTT.

There are many counts of this clonotype. The gene calls are TRBV20-1 and TRBJ2-7; 11 nucleotides line up with TRBD2. V was clipped by 3 bases and J by 6 bases; unmatched bases: 7. Germline V CDR1 and CDR2: DFQATT, SNEGSKA (reference sequence). The CDR3 totals 14 residues. The CDR3 coding sequence is TGCAGTGCTAGTAGCGGGAGGGCCGGGGGCGAGCAGTACTTC. Translating gives CSASSGRAGGEQYF.

This chain joins TRBV12-3 or TRBV12-4 and TRBJ2-7; the match to TRBD1 covers 10 bases. The CDR3 consists of 14 residues. J lost 5 bases, V lost 5 bases, and 6 bases had no gene match. CDR3 sequence: CASSRGGTGDEQYF. In DNA form, the CDR3 reads TGTGCCAGCAGTAGGGGAGGGACAGGGGACGAGCAGTACTTC.

The rearrangement uses TRBV13 and TRBJ2-7, with D possibly being TRBD2 (6 bases). Trimming left V 3 bases short and J 4 bases short, with 16 bases between. The CDR3 contains 15 residues. CDR1 and CDR2 (germline): PRHDT, FYEKMQ (reference sequence). The CDR3 spells CASSFSGAGGYEQYF. For the CDR3, the DNA is TGTGCCAGCAGCTTTTCTGGAGCGGGTGGGTACGAGCAGTACTTC.

This clonotype was seen many times. The chain employs TRBV10-2 and TRBJ2-1; perhaps TRBD1 as D (6 bases). The CDR3 covers 13 residues. Germline V lookup: CDR1 WSHSY, CDR2 SAAADI. Trimming pared 3 bases from V and 6 bases from J, leaving 9 bases between. This chain's CDR3 is CASSDRGINEQFF. The CDR3 DNA reads TGCGCCAGCAGTGATAGGGGGATCAATGAGCAGTTCTTC.

This chain uses TRBV3-1 with TRBJ1-2; no clear D. This CDR3 is 14 amino acids long. Germline CDR1 and CDR2: LGHDT and YNNKEL (reference sequence). Trimming removed 4 bases from V and 3 bases from J, with 12 bases in between. The CDR3 region is CASSPQVSYYGYTF. The CDR3, as DNA: TGTGCCAGCAGCCCCCAGGTGTCGTACTATGGCTACACCTTC.

The gene calls are TRBV7-9 and TRBJ2-2, with 7 bases identical to TRBD2. The CDR3 spans 14 residues. The germline CDR1 and CDR2 sequences are SEHNR and FQNEAQ (reference sequence). V trimming: 5 bases; J trimming: 10 bases; junction bases outside the gene matches: 10. CDR3: CASSPVGRGTELFF. Here the CDR3 DNA reads TGTGCCAGCAGCCCGGTTGGGAGGGGTACGGAGCTGTTTTTT.

The genes are TRBV11-3 and TRBJ2-1; 7 bases line up with TRBD2. The V segment lost 1 base and the J segment 5 bases; nucleotides outside the gene matches: 11. The V gene's germline CDR1 is SGHNT and CDR2 YENEEA. The CDR3 extends over 17 amino acids. CDR3 coding DNA: TGTGCCAGCAGCTTAGTACGGGGGACTATAGCCCACAATGAGCAGTTCTTC. It yields the protein CASSLVRGTIAHNEQFF. Looking up the rest from reference TRBV11-3 and TRBJ2-1 gives the full variable domain: EAGVVQSPRYKIIEKKQPVAFWCNPISGHNTLYWYLQNLGQGPELLIRYENEEAVDDSQLPKDRFSAERLKGVDSTLKIQPAELGDSAVYLCASSLVRGTIAHNEQFFGPGTRLTVL.

As for this clonotype: At one boundary the junction diverges from the germline segment, which might be a read error. V usage is TRBV19 and J usage is TRBJ2-3; 7 nucleotides agree with TRBD2. The CDR3 spans 13 residues. The germline V gene encodes CDR1 LNHDA and CDR2 SQIVND (reference sequence). The CDR3 sequence is CASTETSTDTQYF. In nucleotides, the CDR3 is TGTGCCAGTACGGAGACTAGCACTGATACGCAGTATTTT.

Only a few counts were recorded for this clonotype. V gene TRBV10-2 combines with J gene TRBJ2-2, with 7 positions matching TRBD1. Trimming removed 5 bases from V and 13 bases from J; junction bases left unmatched: 10. CDR3 length: 13 amino acids. The germline V gene has CDR1 WSHSY and CDR2 SAAADI. The CDR3 reads CASSIGQVRRLFF. CDR3 nucleotide sequence: TGCGCCAGCAGTATCGGACAGGTGCGTCGGCTGTTTTTT.

This clonotype was seen a handful of times. V usage is TRBV27 and J usage is TRBJ2-5; maybe TRBD1 (5 bases). This CDR3 has 14 amino acids. Trimming stripped 6 bases from V and 13 bases from J, with 24 bases between. Germline V gene data show CDR1 as MNHEY and CDR2 as SMNVEV (reference sequence). CDR3: CASRPAGSRAALYF. DNA of the CDR3: TGTGCCAGCAGGCCAGCAGGGTCTCGAGCCGCCCTGTACTTC.

The rearrangement uses TRBV14 and TRBJ1-3, with 9 bases fitting TRBD1. With V trimmed by 5 bases and J by 2 bases, 16 bases remained unmatched. From germline, CDR1 is SGHDN and CDR2 FVKESK. The CDR3 contains 19 residues. The CDR3 region is CASSARDRAYSWAGNTIYF. The CDR3 DNA reads as TGTGCCAGCAGCGCCCGGGACAGGGCCTATTCTTGGGCTGGAAACACCATATATTTT.

This clonotype came up many times. V gene TRBV10-3 combines with J gene TRBJ2-7; 9 nucleotides align to TRBD1. V lost 10 bases to trimming and J lost 2 bases; unmatched junction nucleotides: 9. The germline gives CDR1 ENHRY, CDR2 SYGVKD. The CDR3 is 14 amino acids. The CDR3 is CATLRDRDAYEQYF. CDR3 DNA: TGTGCCACCCTACGGGACAGGGACGCCTACGAGCAGTACTTC.

This clonotype showed up many times. This chain joins TRBV7-2 and TRBJ1-1, with a possible D match to TRBD1 (6 bases). The germline gives CDR1 SGHTA, CDR2 FQGNSA. Trimming pared 1 base from V and 8 bases from J, leaving 17 bases between. This CDR3 spans 15 amino acids. CDR3 protein: CASSLEASGAYEAFF. DNA of the CDR3: TGTGCCAGCAGCTTAGAGGCCTCGGGGGCTTACGAAGCTTTCTTT.

The chain combines TRBV25-1 with TRBJ2-7; TRBD1 might be the D (5 bases). Germline loops: CDR1 MGHDK, CDR2 SYGVNS. Trimming left V 1 base short and J 6 bases short, with 16 bases between. There are 15 residues in the CDR3. The CDR3 DNA follows: TGTGCCAGCAGTGAATCGACGGCAGGGAAGGGCGAGCAGTACTTC. Translation gives CASSESTAGKGEQYF.

This clonotype has at least ten counts. V gene TRBV2 combines with J gene TRBJ2-5; 10 nucleotides agree with TRBD2. The ends lost 6 bases at V and 2 bases at J; junction bases unmatched: 6. Germline V gene sequence: CDR1 SNHLY, CDR2 FYNNEI. This CDR3 is built from 15 residues. The CDR3 loop is CASRKGLAQQETQYF. DNA for the CDR3: TGTGCCAGCAGAAAGGGACTAGCGCAGCAAGAGACCCAGTACTTC.

The chain couples TRBV5-6 to TRBJ1-1, with D possibly TRBD1 on 6 matching bases. Germline V lookup: CDR1 SGHDT, CDR2 YYEEEE. This CDR3 is built from 16 residues. Trimming left V 4 bases short and J 0 bases short, with 16 bases between. This chain's CDR3 is CASSLWTEVMNTEAFF. Written as DNA, the CDR3 is TGTGCCAGCAGCCTGTGGACAGAAGTCATGAACACTGAAGCTTTCTTT.

Here the CDR3 DNA reads TGTGCCAGTAGTCTCTCGCTAGCGGGAGAACTCAATGAGCAGTTCTTC. This translates into CASSLSLAGELNEQFF. The genes are TRBV19 and TRBJ2-1; 10 bases agree with TRBD2. The CDR3 loop spans 16 amino acids. Germline V gene lookup returns CDR1 LNHDA and CDR2 SQIVND (reference sequence). Germline trimming cut 5 bases from V and 6 bases from J; bases unmatched to any gene: 10.

V and J are TRBV5-1 and TRBJ2-1; 9 bases line up with TRBD1. The V and J ends lost 0 bases and 7 bases, in that order; junction bases with no gene match: 5. This CDR3 region has 15 residues. Germline CDR1 reads SGHRS; CDR2 reads YFSETQ. CDR3 protein: CASSLGGTGMNEQFF. The CDR3 region has the DNA TGCGCCAGCAGCTTGGGTGGGACAGGGATGAATGAGCAGTTCTTC. Variable domain in full (rest from reference TRBV5-1 and TRBJ2-1): KAGVTQTPRYLIKTRGQQVTLSCSPISGHRSVSWYQQTPGQGLQFLFEYFSETQRNKGNFPGRFSGRQFSNSRSEMNVSTLELGDSALYLCASSLGGTGMNEQFFGPGTRLTVL.

This clonotype was counted many times. J is TRBJ1-2 and V is TRBV12-3 or TRBV12-4, with D possibly being TRBD1 (5 bases). This CDR3 has 16 amino acids. V shed 3 bases and J shed 4 bases, with 18 bases lying between them. The CDR3 DNA reads TGTGCCAGCAGTTTTGGCGACAGACGGCCTTTCTATGGCTACACCTTC. The encoded protein is CASSFGDRRPFYGYTF.

This clonotype was seen only a few times. The chain couples TRBV5-1 to TRBJ2-1; 11 bases are a match to TRBD2. The CDR3 has 15 residues. After removal of 2 bases from V and 8 bases from J, the junction contained 6 bases not matched to a gene. The germline CDR1 and CDR2 sequences are SGHRS and YFSETQ. CDR3 sequence: CASSFSSGGFYEQFF. CDR3 DNA sequence: TGCGCCAGCAGCTTTTCTAGCGGGGGGTTCTATGAGCAGTTCTTC. Full variable domain (outside the CDR3, taken from reference TRBV5-1 and TRBJ2-1): KAGVTQTPRYLIKTRGQQVTLSCSPISGHRSVSWYQQTPGQGLQFLFEYFSETQRNKGNFPGRFSGRQFSNSRSEMNVSTLELGDSALYLCASSFSSGGFYEQFFGPGTRLTVL.

This clonotype has at least ten counts. The chain is built from TRBV11-1 and TRBJ2-5, with a possible D match to TRBD1 (7 bases). Germline values: CDR1 SGHAT, CDR2 FQDESV (reference sequence). V lost 3 bases to trimming and J lost 4 bases, with 15 bases between them. The CDR3 consists of 15 residues. The CDR3 loop is CASSLRQGGGETQYF. CDR3 DNA: TGTGCCAGCAGCTTGAGACAGGGAGGAGGAGAGACCCAGTACTTC.

This clonotype was detected a few times. The rearrangement joins TRBV18 to TRBJ1-2; D remains ambiguous. The CDR3 sequence is 14 residues long. Trimming shortened V by 3 bases and J by 6 bases, and 14 bases separated the two germline ends. Per the germline V gene, CDR1 is KGHSH and CDR2 is LQKENI. The CDR3 sequence: CASSPKSKTHGYTF. DNA of the CDR3: TGTGCCAGCTCACCCAAGTCCAAGACCCATGGCTACACCTTC.

This clonotype appeared many times. V usage is TRBV20-1 and J usage is TRBJ2-6; 7 positions match TRBD1. This CDR3 spans 16 amino acids. The ends lost 0 bases at V and 8 bases at J; junction bases unmatched: 10. The V gene's germline CDR1 is DFQATT and CDR2 SNEGSKA (reference sequence). This CDR3 is CSARDLIQGNPNVLTF. In nucleotides, the CDR3 is TGCAGTGCTAGAGATCTAATACAGGGGAACCCCAACGTCCTGACTTTC.

At least ten counts were recorded for this clonotype. The CDR3 region has the DNA TGTGCCAGCAGCTTAGTTGGGTCGGGGGCCGCCACCTATTTCCAAGAGACCCAGTACTTC. It translates to CASSLVGSGAATYFQETQYF. The chain uses TRBV11-2 and TRBJ2-5; TRBD1 or TRBD2 may be the D gene (6 bases each). V dropped 1 base and J dropped 1 base, with 25 bases sitting between them. This CDR3 is built from 20 residues. Germline CDR1 and CDR2: SGHAT and FQNNGV.

This sequence joins TRBV20-1 and TRBJ2-5; 12 bases are shared with TRBD2. There are 16 residues in the CDR3. V shed 1 base, J shed 5 bases, and the junction held 8 bases outside the gene matches. Germline V gives CDR1 DFQATT, CDR2 SNEGSKA (reference sequence). The CDR3 here is CSARVGLAGGPETQYF. CDR3 DNA sequence: TGCAGTGCTAGAGTCGGGCTAGCGGGGGGGCCGGAGACCCAGTACTTC.